What follows describes a single T cell receptor (beta chain). The sample comes from a study of blood T cell repertoires in COVID-19. Study as a whole: The United States, Italy and Spain were the sources of the acute and convalescent COVID-19 samples. PBMCs, B-cell-depleted T cells, or T cells were the source of the cDNA or gDNA that made up the material.

The ends lost 6 bases at V and 8 bases at J; junction bases unmatched: 2. CDR1 and CDR2 (germline): SNHLY, FYNNEI. The CDR3 contains 11 residues. Per the authors' pipeline: Estimation of nucleated cell counts relied on the amplification of reference gene primers. Generated by immunoSEQ multiplex PCR, the TCRdb table keeps only in-frame clones and is missing some. The V and J calls and clone size are taken from that table; D and trimming were inferred from the DNA. This sample has roughly 120,000 clones, with 76% found just once. The specimen was peripheral blood. This receptor was taken from an elderly woman with acute or convalescent COVID-19. The chain joins TRBV2 to TRBJ1-2, with TRBD1 identical over 8 bases. The CDR3 nucleotides read TGTGCCAGCAGGGCAGGGGGCGGCTACACCTTC. Translated: CASRAGGGYTF.